This T cell receptor (beta chain) is from a study of cytomegalovirus exposure and HLA in healthy donors. As for the study in general: Of the donors genotyped, approximately 400 in all, 75% to 90% fell in the Caucasian-associated ancestry cluster. Study findings and constraints: TCR beta sequences numbering 15,000 to 20,000 were associated with HLA alleles at 0.05 false discovery rate in a later analysis. Presence/absence analyses rested on an assumption that sequencing depth was roughly uniform across donors. The CMV antigen specificity of a few CMV-associated chains was confirmed through in vitro analysis.

V shed 2 bases, J shed 4 bases, and the junction held 2 bases outside the gene matches. The CDR3 length is 13 residues. CDR1 and CDR2 from the germline V gene are SGHRS and YFSETQ. The PCR made use of 60 Vbeta and 13 Jbeta primers. The repertoire was sequenced with immunoSEQ multiplex PCR; TCRdb's copy has only in-frame clones and lacks some. The sample shows around 130,000 clones, 75% to 90% of them seen only once. Of note for this clone: Its target is not known.

The chain employs TRBV5-1 and TRBJ2-5, with TRBD1 matching 7 bases. Sequenced material: PBMCs. This sequence originates from a female donor in good health and CMV-seronegative. Here the CDR3 DNA reads TGCGCCAGCAGCTTCACAGGGGTAGAGACCCAGTACTTC. Translating it yields CASSFTGVETQYF.